Presented here are 17 T cell receptor beta chains from one specimen sequenced in a study of yellow fever vaccine responses in identical twins (dated by TCRdb to 2016 to 2019). The protocol used for the library was RT-PCR. Data came from an Illumina HiSeq 2500. TCRdb reworked the public reads: Q25 trimming with fastp, MiXCR clone assembly, productive beta chains retained. Here each entry gathers all rows of one CDR3 protein and keeps the most common genes and DNA. For this sample there are a few thousand distinct CDR3 sequences; 75% to 85% appear just once. Jointly, the top ten make up 3.7% of the sample. Here the sequenced sample was T cells from blood (PBMCs), unsorted or a sorted subset (not recorded which), taken before or after yellow fever vaccination (not recorded which). The receptors here all came from a woman in her late teens or twenties who received the yellow fever vaccine. Donor details come from another sample of the same person, matched by shared clones.

V usage is TRBV24-1 and J usage is TRBJ2-1; D possibly corresponds to TRBD1 (5 bases). In germline, CDR1 is KGHDR, CDR2 SFDVKD. Trimming stripped 9 bases from V and 8 bases from J, with 13 bases between. The CDR3 has 12 amino acids. The chain's CDR3 is CATSMMGHEQFF. The CDR3 region has the DNA TGTGCCACCTCAATGATGGGGCATGAGCAGTTCTTC.

This clonotype was picked up one time. In DNA form, the CDR3 reads TGCGCCAGCAGCGGCACTAGCTGTAACACAGATACGCAGTATTTT. This codes for CASSGTSCNTDTQYF. The J gene is TRBJ2-3, the V gene TRBV5-1; possible D gene TRBD2, 6 bases. Germline values: CDR1 SGHRS, CDR2 YFSETQ. The CDR3 length is 15 residues. V was cut by 4 bases and J by 2 bases, with 14 bases left in between.

The chain has TRBV11-2 and TRBJ1-2; 9 nucleotides align to TRBD1. The CDR3 loop spans 15 amino acids. Looked up from germline, CDR1 is SGHAT and CDR2 is FQNNGV. V was clipped by 5 bases and J by 1 base; unmatched bases: 5. CDR3 sequence (DNA): TGTGCCAGCAGCCCGGGACAGGGTGGTAACTATGGCTACACCTTC. Protein product: CASSPGQGGNYGYTF.

J is TRBJ2-5 and V is TRBV11-1; either TRBD1 or TRBD2 may fit D (5 bases each). The ends were cut back, 2 bases at V and 5 bases at J, with 12 bases in the middle. The CDR3 has 14 amino acids. Germline V CDR1 and CDR2: SGHAT, FQDESV (reference sequence). The CDR3 bases are TGTGCCAGCAGCTTACCGGGACCTGGGGAGACCCAGTACTTC. The encoded protein is CASSLPGPGETQYF.

In its sample, this clonotype was seen a few times. V gene TRBV10-3 combines with J gene TRBJ1-1, with D possibly being TRBD1 (6 bases). Germline loops: CDR1 ENHRY, CDR2 SYGVKD. Trimming stripped 0 bases from V and 0 bases from J, with 11 bases between. This CDR3 region has 16 residues. The CDR3 DNA reads as TGTGCCATCAGTGAGTCCGGGTGGACAGTGAACACTGAAGCTTTCTTT. Protein: CAISESGWTVNTEAFF.

The chain uses TRBV20-1 and TRBJ1-1; no reliable D call. This CDR3 has 12 amino acids. The germline V and J ends were trimmed by 3 bases and 0 bases, with 5 bases remaining between them. CDR1 and CDR2 from the germline V gene are DFQATT and SNEGSKA (reference sequence). DNA of the CDR3: TGCAGTGCTAGCATCCTGAACACTGAAGCTTTCTTT. Its protein is CSASILNTEAFF.

This clonotype was seen only a few times. The chain combines TRBV2 with TRBJ2-5; no reliable D call. V lost 0 bases, J lost 1 base, and 9 bases lay in between. Germline loops: CDR1 SNHLY, CDR2 FYNNEI. The CDR3 runs to 15 residues. The DNA for the CDR3 is TGTGCCAGCAGTGAAGCGCCGGGCAGCCAAGAGACCCAGTACTTC. Its translation is CASSEAPGSQETQYF.

The chain has TRBV27 and TRBJ2-1, with 11 bases fitting TRBD2. J was trimmed by 8 bases and V by 5 bases; bases with no gene match: 11. This CDR3 comprises 16 residues. Germline values: CDR1 MNHEY, CDR2 SMNVEV (reference sequence). CDR3 protein: CASSPRGSGRADEQFF. The DNA of the CDR3 is TGTGCCAGCAGTCCCCGAGGTAGCGGGAGGGCTGATGAGCAGTTCTTC.

The rearrangement joins TRBV7-7 to TRBJ2-1, with TRBD2 matching over 8 bases. The J segment lost 7 bases and the V segment lost 3 bases, leaving 8 bases of the junction unmatched. Looked up from germline, CDR1 is SSHAT and CDR2 is FNYEAQ (reference sequence). This CDR3 comprises 15 residues. The CDR3: CASSLGAGVGNEQFF. The CDR3 region has the DNA TGTGCCAGCAGCTTGGGAGCGGGAGTAGGTAATGAGCAGTTCTTC.

The CDR3 nucleotides read TGTGCCAGCAGTACCCGGACAGGGCTGAACGAGCAGTACTTC. It codes for CASSTRTGLNEQYF. The J gene is TRBJ2-7, the V gene TRBV2; 8 bases match TRBD1. Trimming removed 5 bases from V and 5 bases from J; junction bases left unmatched: 8. Per the germline V gene, CDR1 is SNHLY and CDR2 is FYNNEI. This CDR3 has 14 amino acids. Looking up the rest from reference TRBV2 and TRBJ2-7 gives the full variable domain: EPEVTQTPSHQVTQMGQEVILRCVPISNHLYFYWYRQILGQKVEFLVSFYNNEISEKSEIFDDQFSVERPDGSNFTLKIRSTKLEDSAMYFCASSTRTGLNEQYFGPGTRLTVT.

The chain couples TRBV7-3 to TRBJ2-3; 10 bases map to TRBD2. Germline CDR1 and CDR2: SGHTA and FQGTGA. V was pared by 5 bases and J by 4 bases, with 9 bases of the junction left unmatched. The CDR3 consists of 16 residues. The CDR3, as DNA: TGTGCCAGCAGCCCCTGGCCAGCGGGAGGGTCAGATACGCAGTATTTT. It translates to CASSPWPAGGSDTQYF.

The chain has TRBV12-3 or TRBV12-4 and TRBJ1-5; 7 nucleotides agree with TRBD1. The CDR3 runs to 14 residues. V lost 4 bases to trimming and J lost 4 bases; unmatched junction nucleotides: 4. The CDR3 DNA sequence: TGTGCCAGCAGTTCGACGACAGGGAATCAGCCCCAGCATTTT. It translates to CASSSTTGNQPQHF.

This clonotype was seen a few times. This chain uses TRBV4-2 with TRBJ2-3, with TRBD2 identical over 8 bases. The CDR3 runs 17 residues. The germline CDR1 and CDR2 sequences are LGHNA and YNFKEQ. V lost 2 bases to trimming and J lost 1 base; unmatched junction nucleotides: 8. Here the CDR3 DNA reads TGTGCCAGCAGCCAAAATGGACTAGCTGAAGGCACAGATACGCAGTATTTT. Encoded protein: CASSQNGLAEGTDTQYF.

The J gene is TRBJ2-1, the V gene TRBV29-1; 10 positions match TRBD2. The V and J ends lost 7 bases and 4 bases, in that order; junction bases with no gene match: 4. This CDR3 is built from 13 residues. Per the germline V gene, CDR1 is SQVTM and CDR2 is ANQGSEA. The CDR3: CSAGTSEYNEQFF. The CDR3 nucleotides are TGCAGCGCTGGGACTAGCGAGTACAATGAGCAGTTCTTC.

The V and J genes are TRBV12-3 or TRBV12-4 and TRBJ1-2; D is unclear. V was trimmed by 5 bases and J by 5 bases, leaving 12 bases between them. CDR3 length equals 13 residues. CDR3 DNA sequence: TGTGCCAGCAGTCCGTCTTCAACATATGGCTACACCTTC. Translated: CASSPSSTYGYTF.

A few counts support this clonotype. The rearrangement links TRBV5-1 to TRBJ2-7; TRBD1 matches at 9 bases. The CDR3 has 17 residues. In germline, CDR1 is SGHRS, CDR2 YFSETQ. Unmatched junction bases numbered 14, after V lost 4 bases and J lost 3 bases. CDR3 DNA sequence: TGCGCCAGCAGCAAAACCCCTTCGGGACAGGGAGACTACGAGCAGTACTTC. As protein: CASSKTPSGQGDYEQYF.

The CDR3 region has the DNA TGTGCCAGCAGTGGAGGAAGATTGGCGTTAGGGAACACTGAAGCTTTCTTT. Protein product: CASSGGRLALGNTEAFF. The V call is TRBV2, the J call TRBJ1-1; D is unresolved. V lost 4 bases and J lost 1, with 19 bases in between. The CDR3 has 17 amino acids. CDR1 is SNHLY and CDR2 is FYNNEI in the germline V gene. Together with reference TRBV2 and TRBJ1-1, the CDR3 gives the full variable domain: EPEVTQTPSHQVTQMGQEVILRCVPISNHLYFYWYRQILGQKVEFLVSFYNNEISEKSEIFDDQFSVERPDGSNFTLKIRSTKLEDSAMYFCASSGGRLALGNTEAFFGQGTRLTVV.